These 27 T cell receptor beta chains were sequenced from one sample in a study of identical twins. MiXCR was run by TCRdb on the 5' RACE reads, yielding one entry per CDR3 protein. The sample has approximately 260,000 distinct CDR3 sequences, about 8.3% seen once; the top ten hold 3% to 3.5%. These same records also appear under a second study, on yellow fever vaccine responses in identical twins.

The sequenced material came from CD8+ T cells sorted from blood. These receptors originate from a woman aged 18 to 35 in good health.

The chain recombines TRBV7-8 with TRBJ2-3, with TRBD1 identical over 9 bases. CDR1 is SGHVS and CDR2 is FQNEAQ in the germline V gene. J was trimmed by 5 bases and V by 9 bases; bases with no gene match: 12. There are 15 residues in the CDR3. DNA for the CDR3: TGTGCCAGTTTAGCTTGGGACAGGGAGAAAGATACGCAGTATTTT. It encodes CASLAWDREKDTQYF.

This clonotype has ten or more counts. The chain uses TRBV29-1 and TRBJ2-1, with D possibly TRBD2 on 5 matching bases. Germline V CDR1 and CDR2: SQVTM, ANQGSEA. The CDR3 loop spans 14 amino acids. The V end was cut by 5 bases, the J end by 0 bases, with 11 bases between. The CDR3 region is CSVYGISSYNEQFF. Written as DNA, the CDR3 is TGCAGCGTTTACGGGATTAGCTCCTACAATGAGCAGTTCTTC.

The J gene is TRBJ2-2, the V gene TRBV7-9; tentative D call: TRBD1 (7 bases). The germline V gene has CDR1 SEHNR and CDR2 FQNEAQ (reference sequence). The CDR3 sequence is 17 residues long. Trimming took 5 bases from V and 4 from J, leaving 20 bases between them. CDR3 DNA: TGTGCCAGCAGCCAAACACCCCGACAGGGACTCACCGGGGAGCTGTTTTTT. This codes for CASSQTPRQGLTGELFF.

This clonotype was picked up many times. The chain employs TRBV2 and TRBJ2-2; D is undetermined. Germline values: CDR1 SNHLY, CDR2 FYNNEI. Trimming removed 3 bases at V and 2 bases at J, with 7 bases between. This CDR3 comprises 14 residues. The CDR3: CASSDVGNTGELFF. The CDR3 nucleotides are TGTGCCAGCAGTGACGTGGGAAACACCGGGGAGCTGTTTTTT.

This clonotype was observed at least ten times. In DNA form, the CDR3 reads TGTGCCAGCAGTTACTCGAACCTGCCACGCAATGAGCAGTTCTTC. Translating gives CASSYSNLPRNEQFF. The rearrangement links TRBV6-5 to TRBJ2-1; no clear D gene. CDR1 is MNHEY and CDR2 is SVGAGI in the germline V gene. This CDR3 region has 15 residues. Trimming shortened V by 0 bases and J by 6 bases, and 12 bases separated the two germline ends.

This clonotype turned up a few times. The chain links TRBV7-9 to TRBJ2-7; possibly TRBD2 for D (6 bases). Trimming cost V 6 bases and J 6 bases, with 15 bases left between them. Germline CDR1 SEHNR, CDR2 FQNEAQ (reference sequence). The CDR3 is 13 amino acids. The CDR3 loop is CASRSGGGLEQYF. Here the CDR3 DNA reads TGTGCCAGCAGGTCCGGGGGAGGCCTCGAGCAGTACTTC.

This clonotype was observed a handful of times. The genes are TRBV5-1 and TRBJ2-3; 16 nucleotides align to TRBD2. Germline CDR1 and CDR2: SGHRS and YFSETQ. The V gene end was trimmed by 0 bases and the J gene end by 2 bases; junction bases not matched to a gene: 9. This CDR3 spans 20 amino acids. CDR3 loop: CASSLVAGTSGRADTDTQYF. Here the CDR3 DNA reads TGCGCCAGCAGCTTGGTGGCCGGGACTAGCGGGAGGGCGGACACAGATACGCAGTATTTT.

The rearrangement links TRBV25-1 to TRBJ2-7, with D unclear. Germline loops: CDR1 MGHDK, CDR2 SYGVNS. V was trimmed by 6 bases and J by 0 bases, leaving 12 bases between them. The CDR3 loop spans 14 amino acids. CDR3 in amino acids: CASSPDGLSYEQYF. CDR3 nucleotides: TGTGCCAGCAGCCCGGACGGCCTCTCCTACGAGCAGTACTTC.

This clonotype was seen a few times. The chain carries TRBV9 and TRBJ2-2; no clear D gene. Trimming removed 0 bases at V and 0 bases at J, with 12 bases between. The length of the CDR3 is 17 residues. The germline V gene has CDR1 SGDLS and CDR2 YYNGEE. The CDR3 protein is CASSVGPLVSNTGELFF. The CDR3 DNA reads as TGTGCCAGCAGCGTAGGACCCCTAGTTTCGAACACCGGGGAGCTGTTTTTT.

This clonotype was recorded many times. The chain recombines TRBV12-3 or TRBV12-4 with TRBJ2-2, with D unresolved. This CDR3 is built from 11 residues. V was trimmed by 6 bases and J by 5 bases, leaving 4 bases between them. The CDR3 sequence is CASRGTGELFF. CDR3 nucleotides: TGTGCCAGCAGGGGTACCGGGGAGCTGTTTTTT.

This chain uses TRBV30 with TRBJ2-7; TRBD1 matches 7 bases. The CDR3 extends over 15 amino acids. CDR1 and CDR2 from the germline V gene are GTSNPN and SVGIG (reference sequence). Trimming removed 1 base from V and 7 bases from J; junction bases left unmatched: 13. This chain's CDR3 is CAWSGGTETHGEQYF. The CDR3 nucleotides read TGTGCCTGGAGTGGAGGGACAGAGACCCATGGGGAGCAGTACTTC.

This clonotype was seen a handful of times. The rearrangement links TRBV10-2 to TRBJ2-1; 10 positions match TRBD2. Germline CDR1 WSHSY, CDR2 SAAADI. The CDR3 totals 15 residues. V lost 7 bases and J lost 6; bases outside the gene matches: 9. The DNA for the CDR3 is TGCGCCAGCAAGCTAGCGGGAGACAGTTTCAATGAGCAGTTCTTC. Translating it yields CASKLAGDSFNEQFF.

This clonotype was recorded a few times. The genes are TRBV10-3 and TRBJ2-7, with TRBD2 matching over 9 bases. The germline gives CDR1 ENHRY, CDR2 SYGVKD. V was pared by 10 bases and J by 2 bases, with 9 bases of the junction left unmatched. There are 14 residues in the CDR3. CDR3 nucleotide sequence: TGTGCCACCGGGGGGCTAGCGGGGACCTACGAGCAGTACTTC. Amino acid sequence: CATGGLAGTYEQYF.

At least ten counts were recorded for this clonotype. V is TRBV29-1 and J is TRBJ1-1; 9 positions agree with TRBD1. J was trimmed by 4 bases and V by 6 bases; bases with no gene match: 6. There are 13 residues in the CDR3. Germline CDR1 SQVTM, CDR2 ANQGSEA. This CDR3 reads CSVNRQGGTEAFF. As DNA, the CDR3 is TGCAGCGTCAACAGACAGGGGGGCACTGAAGCTTTCTTT. The full variable domain, its missing parts supplied by reference TRBV29-1 and TRBJ1-1, is SAVISQKPSRDICQRGTSLTIQCQVDSQVTMMFWYRQQPGQSLTLIATANQGSEATYESGFVIDKFPISRPNLTFSTLTVSNMSPEDSSIYLCSVNRQGGTEAFFGQGTRLTVV.

Only a few counts were recorded for this clonotype. V usage is TRBV5-6 and J usage is TRBJ2-4, with D perhaps given as TRBD1 or TRBD2 (6 bases each). This CDR3 region has 12 residues. The germline V gene encodes CDR1 SGHDT and CDR2 YYEEEE. Deletions cut 3 bases from V and 8 bases from J, with 9 bases between. As DNA, the CDR3 is TGTGCCAGCAGCTCCGGGGGCCACATTCAGTACTTC. Protein sequence: CASSSGGHIQYF.

The V gene is TRBV11-2, the J gene TRBJ2-7, with D possibly being TRBD1 or TRBD2 (6 bases each). Trimming took off 6 bases at V and 3 bases at J, with 21 bases between the two ends. The CDR3 is 16 amino acids. The germline gives CDR1 SGHAT, CDR2 FQNNGV. The DNA for the CDR3 is TGTGCCAGCAGGTCCTCGGGGGCCACTCCCCTCTACGAGCAGTACTTC. Translation gives CASRSSGATPLYEQYF.

This clonotype was recorded at least ten times. The chain has TRBV4-3 and TRBJ2-7, with a possible D match to TRBD2 (5 bases). In germline, CDR1 is LGHNA, CDR2 YSLEER. Trimming removed 3 bases at V and 0 bases at J, with 18 bases between. This CDR3 has 17 amino acids. The CDR3 DNA sequence: TGCGCCAGCAGCCATTCGTCTGTCGAGGGAAGCTCCTACGAGCAGTACTTC. As protein: CASSHSSVEGSSYEQYF.

The chain combines TRBV29-1 with TRBJ2-5, with D possibly matching TRBD1 (5 bases). This CDR3 comprises 13 residues. Trimming removed 2 bases at V and 3 bases at J, with 10 bases between. The V gene's germline CDR1 is SQVTM and CDR2 ANQGSEA. CDR3 sequence: CSVERPGKETQYF. Here the CDR3 DNA reads TGCAGCGTTGAACGGCCAGGGAAAGAGACCCAGTACTTC.

The chain employs TRBV14 and TRBJ2-7, with D perhaps matching TRBD1 (6 bases). This CDR3 has 15 amino acids. Germline loops: CDR1 SGHDN, CDR2 FVKESK. V lost 0 bases and J lost 2, with 11 bases in between. The CDR3 sequence is CASSQDQDSTYEQYF. The CDR3 region has the DNA TGTGCCAGCAGCCAAGATCAGGACAGTACCTACGAGCAGTACTTC.

This rearrangement joins TRBV7-2 to TRBJ2-7, with 7 bases that match TRBD1. CDR3 size: 15 residues. Unmatched junction bases numbered 9, after V lost 5 bases and J lost 2 bases. Germline V lookup: CDR1 SGHTA, CDR2 FQGNSA. CDR3 protein: CASSPLQGTPYEQYF. In DNA form, the CDR3 reads TGTGCCAGCAGCCCATTACAGGGGACGCCCTACGAGCAGTACTTC.

This clonotype was observed many times. The genes are TRBV12-3 or TRBV12-4 and TRBJ2-4; 9 bases align to TRBD1. V was pared by 2 bases and J by 1 base, with 6 bases of the junction left unmatched. The CDR3 sequence is 17 residues long. The CDR3 DNA sequence: TGTGCCAGCAGTTTATATGTCGGGACAGGGGCCAAAAACATTCAGTACTTC. Translated, it gives CASSLYVGTGAKNIQYF.

The chain employs TRBV5-6 and TRBJ2-5; 8 positions match TRBD1. The V gene's germline CDR1 is SGHDT and CDR2 YYEEEE. This CDR3 region has 15 residues. V shed 2 bases, J shed 5 bases, and the junction held 8 bases outside the gene matches. Here the CDR3 DNA reads TGTGCCAGCAGCTTACCCAGGGGGCTTGGGGAGACCCAGTACTTC. Encoded protein: CASSLPRGLGETQYF.

This clonotype was observed many times. This chain joins TRBV12-3 or TRBV12-4 and TRBJ1-1; D call uncertain. Trimming cost V 5 bases and J 0 bases, with 10 bases left between them. The CDR3 is 14 amino acids. CDR3 sequence: CASSGVNMNTEAFF. DNA for the CDR3: TGTGCCAGCAGTGGGGTCAACATGAACACTGAAGCTTTCTTT.

This clonotype was counted at least ten times. The V call is TRBV9, the J call TRBJ2-1; unclear D gene. The V gene lost 8 bases and the J gene lost 5 bases, with 8 bases spanning the gap. This CDR3 has 11 amino acids. Germline CDR1 SGDLS, CDR2 YYNGEE. The CDR3 here is CASVRDNEQFF. The DNA for the CDR3 is TGTGCCAGTGTCCGGGACAATGAGCAGTTCTTC.

This clonotype was seen a few times. The CDR3 DNA is TGTGCCAGCAGCTTTCTCGTCGGGGAGGGGAATGAGCAGTTCTTC. Translation gives CASSFLVGEGNEQFF. V is TRBV7-9 and J is TRBJ2-1, with 7 nucleotides matching TRBD2. Losses at the gene ends were 3 bases for V and 7 bases for J; bases not matched to a gene: 9. The CDR3 is 15 amino acids. Germline V gives CDR1 SEHNR, CDR2 FQNEAQ (reference sequence).

This clonotype was counted between two and nine times. This sequence joins TRBV4-3 and TRBJ2-7; TRBD2 is a possible D gene (6 bases). CDR1 LGHNA and CDR2 YSLEER come from the germline V gene. CDR3 length equals 16 residues. Trimming pared 3 bases from V and 3 bases from J, leaving 18 bases between. In DNA, the CDR3 is TGCGCCAGCAGCCAGGATCGCGACCTTAGCGGCTACGAGCAGTACTTC. Amino acids: CASSQDRDLSGYEQYF.

This clonotype was detected many times. J is TRBJ2-1 and V is TRBV10-3, with D hard to call. There are 13 residues in the CDR3. Germline CDR1 reads ENHRY; CDR2 reads SYGVKD. The V end lost 3 bases, the J end lost 6 bases, and 9 bases lay between the germline ends. CDR3 coding DNA: TGTGCCATCAGTGAAGGTCCTCTCAATGAGCAGTTCTTC. As protein: CAISEGPLNEQFF.